This entry lists 32 T cell receptor beta chains sequenced from one sample in a study of shared clonotypes between healthy human individuals. Here immunoSEQ multiplex PCR was the method, and the copy in TCRdb shows in-frame clones only, minus some. Of about 2,500,000 clones listed, around nine tenths are singletons. The sequenced sample was naive CD4+ T cells sorted from blood. Subset: CD45RA+ positively selected. These receptors came from a young man in good health.

This chain uses TRBV12-5 with TRBJ1-6; 7 nucleotides line up with TRBD1. Trimming took 5 bases from V and 3 from J; bases not matched to a gene: 4. The CDR3 has 15 residues. Germline V lookup: CDR1 LGHNT, CDR2 FRNRAP. CDR3 nucleotide sequence: TGTGCTAGTGGTGTACAGGGGTTCTATAATTCACCCCTCCACTTT. Encoded protein: CASGVQGFYNSPLHF.

The gene calls are TRBV7-2 and TRBJ2-2; D remains ambiguous. The CDR3 runs to 13 residues. The germline V gene encodes CDR1 SGHTA and CDR2 FQGNSA. Trimming pared 7 bases from V and 5 bases from J, leaving 11 bases between. The CDR3 DNA sequence: TGTGCCAGCAACAGAGATTTTACCGGGGAGCTGTTTTTT. Translation gives CASNRDFTGELFF.

The chain carries TRBV10-1 and TRBJ2-3, with 10 bases identical to TRBD1. Germline lookup yields CDR1 WNHNN and CDR2 SYGVQD (reference sequence). This CDR3 has 14 residues. With 5 bases clipped from V and 6 bases from J, the junction kept 5 bases outside the gene matches. CDR3 residues: CASSRQGAEDTQYF. CDR3 DNA sequence: TGCGCCAGCAGTCGACAGGGGGCGGAGGATACGCAGTATTTT.

A remark on this clone: The same CDR3 can be traced to other DNA sequences in this sample. J is TRBJ1-2 and V is TRBV19; 9 bases align to TRBD1. CDR3 length: 12 amino acids. Germline CDR1 LNHDA, CDR2 SQIVND (reference sequence). With V trimmed by 2 bases and J by 8 bases, 0 bases remained unmatched. CDR3 loop: CASSITGGGYTF. In DNA form, the CDR3 reads TGTGCCAGTAGTATAACAGGGGGCGGCTACACCTTC.

The rearrangement links TRBV2 to TRBJ2-7; unclear D gene. This CDR3 spans 12 amino acids. V lost 6 bases and J 2 bases, leaving 8 bases between the germline ends. Germline V gene data show CDR1 as SNHLY and CDR2 as FYNNEI. CDR3 region: CASRDQTYEQYF. DNA of the CDR3: TGTGCCAGCAGGGACCAAACCTACGAGCAGTACTTC.

This clone was observed a single time. The genes are TRBV5-1 and TRBJ2-6; 8 bases fit TRBD2. Germline V gene lookup returns CDR1 SGHRS and CDR2 YFSETQ. The CDR3 contains 20 residues. The J segment lost 3 bases and the V segment lost 2 bases, leaving 16 bases of the junction unmatched. The CDR3 nucleotides are TGCGCCAGCAGCTTAACAGAACCGGGACTAGGGCGTGGTGGGGCCAACGTCCTGACTTTC. Amino acid sequence: CASSLTEPGLGRGGANVLTF.

V is TRBV28 and J is TRBJ1-5; no definite D call. The V gene lost 6 bases and the J gene lost 5 bases, with 8 bases spanning the gap. CDR3 length: 12 amino acids. From germline, CDR1 is MDHEN and CDR2 SYDVKM. The DNA for the CDR3 is TGTGCCAGCAGGGAGGTAGATCAGCCCCAGCATTTT. Its translation: CASREVDQPQHF. Full variable domain (outside the CDR3, taken from reference TRBV28 and TRBJ1-5): DVKVTQSSRYLVKRTGEKVFLECVQDMDHENMFWYRQDPGLGLRLIYFSYDVKMKEKGDIPEGYSVSREKKERFSLILESASTNQTSMYLCASREVDQPQHFGDGTRLSIL.

This clone was seen a handful of times. In DNA, the CDR3 is TGTGCCACCAGCAGAGGACAGGGGGCTTACGGGGAGCTGTTTTTT. It specifies CATSRGQGAYGELFF. The chain employs TRBV15 and TRBJ2-2, with 10 bases identical to TRBD1. With 1 base clipped from V and 7 bases from J, the junction kept 3 bases outside the gene matches. The CDR3 is 15 amino acids. Germline V gives CDR1 LNHNV, CDR2 YYDKDF (reference sequence).

V gene TRBV10-3 combines with J gene TRBJ2-7; D possibly corresponds to TRBD2 (5 bases). Looked up from germline, CDR1 is ENHRY and CDR2 is SYGVKD. This CDR3 region has 14 residues. V lost 3 bases and J 3 bases, leaving 12 bases between the germline ends. The CDR3 protein is CAISDGRDSYEQYF. CDR3 in DNA: TGTGCCATCAGTGACGGCCGGGATAGCTACGAGCAGTACTTC.

The chain uses TRBV6-5 and TRBJ2-2, with D possibly TRBD1 on 6 matching bases. V lost 2 bases, J lost 7 bases, and 11 bases lay in between. The CDR3 has 14 amino acids. CDR1 MNHEY and CDR2 SVGAGI come from the germline V gene. The CDR3 loop is CASSYLQGIGELFF. The CDR3 DNA sequence: TGTGCCAGCAGTTACCTACAGGGCATCGGGGAGCTGTTTTTT.

Regarding this clone: Other DNA sequences in this sample translate to the same CDR3. V and J are TRBV11-2 and TRBJ1-6, with D unclear. Trimming pared 0 bases from V and 7 bases from J, leaving 7 bases between. Germline V CDR1 and CDR2: SGHAT, FQNNGV. The CDR3 runs to 14 residues. The CDR3 loop is CASSLDLGNSPLHF. The CDR3, as DNA: TGTGCCAGCAGCTTAGATCTGGGGAATTCACCCCTCCACTTT.

The chain links TRBV23-1 to TRBJ2-7, with D uncertain. TRBV23-1 falls under the ORF class, with uncertain function. V lost 4 bases and J 2 bases, leaving 12 bases between the germline ends. This CDR3 region has 14 residues. The DNA of the CDR3 is TGCGCCAGCAGTCTCGAGATCCGAACCTACGAGCAGTACTTC. Its protein product is CASSLEIRTYEQYF.

This clone was observed a single time. CDR3 protein: CASRPRNGYEQYF. The DNA of the CDR3 is TGTGCCAGCCGCCCCCGAAATGGCTACGAGCAGTACTTC. This chain links TRBV7-9 with TRBJ2-7; no definite D call. Germline V CDR1 and CDR2: SEHNR, FQNEAQ (reference sequence). The CDR3 has 13 amino acids. V was cut by 8 bases and J by 3 bases, with 14 bases left in between.

The CDR3 spells CASSESRIRNTIYF. As DNA, the CDR3 is TGTGCCAGCAGTGAATCGCGTATTAGAAACACCATATATTTT. The chain carries TRBV6-1 and TRBJ1-3; no reliable D call. This CDR3 has 14 residues. V lost 2 bases, J lost 5 bases, and 10 bases lay in between. The germline V gene encodes CDR1 MNHNS and CDR2 SASEGT.

This clone appeared a single time. V usage is TRBV6-6 and J usage is TRBJ2-1; TRBD1 might be the D (5 bases). V gave up 2 bases and J gave up 4 bases, with 12 bases separating them. This CDR3 has 15 residues. CDR1 is MNHNY, CDR2 SVGAGI, per germline (reference sequence). CDR3 bases: TGTGCCAGCAGTTACACTTTCCCAGGGTACAATGAGCAGTTCTTC. Its translation: CASSYTFPGYNEQFF.

The chain links TRBV5-4 to TRBJ2-1; 7 bases are shared with TRBD2. CDR1 and CDR2 (germline): SGHNT, YYREEE (reference sequence). The CDR3 length is 14 residues. V trimming: 6 bases; J trimming: 8 bases; junction bases outside the gene matches: 11. The CDR3 DNA follows: TGTGCCAGCAACCTCCAGACTAGCAGCGATGAGCAGTTCTTC. The encoded protein is CASNLQTSSDEQFF.

This chain links TRBV7-2 with TRBJ2-7, with 11 bases fitting TRBD2. Trimming at V came to 1 base and at J to 4 bases, leaving 6 bases not matched to a gene. The germline V gene has CDR1 SGHTA and CDR2 FQGNSA. The CDR3 covers 16 residues. CDR3 nucleotide sequence: TGTGCCAGCAGCTTAGTCGGTAGCGGGGGGGCGTACGAGCAGTACTTC. Translation gives CASSLVGSGGAYEQYF.

This rearrangement joins TRBV10-3 to TRBJ2-5; 11 nucleotides agree with TRBD2. Trimming took 4 bases from V and 1 from J; bases not matched to a gene: 5. The germline CDR1 and CDR2 sequences are ENHRY and SYGVKD. This CDR3 is 16 amino acids long. Here the CDR3 DNA reads TGTGCCATCAGTGCAGGGACTAGCGGAATCCAAGAGACCCAGTACTTC. This codes for CAISAGTSGIQETQYF.

The V call is TRBV19, the J call TRBJ1-4, with 9 bases fitting TRBD1. Unmatched junction bases numbered 10, after V lost 4 bases and J lost 7 bases. CDR3 size: 16 residues. CDR1 LNHDA and CDR2 SQIVND come from the germline V gene (reference sequence). The CDR3 DNA follows: TGTGCCAGTAGTACCCGGTTGGGACAGGGAGGTGAAAAACTGTTTTTT. Amino acid sequence: CASSTRLGQGGEKLFF. Filled out from reference TRBV19 and TRBJ1-4, the complete variable domain reads DGGITQSPKYLFRKEGQNVTLSCEQNLNHDAMYWYRQDPGQGLRLIYYSQIVNDFQKGDIAEGYSVSREKKESFPLTVTSAQKNPTAFYLCASSTRLGQGGEKLFFGSGTQLSVL.

This chain connects TRBV4-1 to TRBJ2-2; D not resolved. Germline V gene lookup returns CDR1 MGHRA and CDR2 YSYEKL. This CDR3 contains 15 residues. Trimming removed 0 bases at V and 4 bases at J, with 9 bases between. In nucleotides, the CDR3 is TGCGCCAGCAGCCAAGATGGCTCGTCCACCGGGGAGCTGTTTTTT. Residues: CASSQDGSSTGELFF.

This clone came up once. V and J are TRBV28 and TRBJ1-5; 7 bases line up with TRBD1. This CDR3 has 16 residues. CDR1 is MDHEN and CDR2 is SYDVKM in the germline V gene. V was pared by 6 bases and J by 0 bases, with 8 bases of the junction left unmatched. CDR3 amino acids: CASRIGDRYSNQPQHF. CDR3 sequence (DNA): TGTGCCAGCAGAATCGGGGACAGATATAGCAATCAGCCCCAGCATTTT.

The J gene is TRBJ2-5, the V gene TRBV6-6, with a possible D match to TRBD2 (6 bases). Germline-derived CDR1 and CDR2 are MNHNY and SVGAGI (reference sequence). V lost 2 bases, J lost 4 bases, and 8 bases lay in between. The CDR3 extends over 13 amino acids. The CDR3 protein is CASSYPGGETQYF. The CDR3 DNA reads TGTGCCAGCAGTTACCCCGGGGGAGAGACCCAGTACTTC.

The chain links TRBV27 to TRBJ1-2, with unresolved D. Germline-derived CDR1 and CDR2 are MNHEY and SMNVEV (reference sequence). This CDR3 has 13 residues. V lost 8 bases to trimming and J lost 8 bases, with 18 bases between them. The CDR3 DNA reads as TGTGCCAGCTGGTCCCAGGACCCGGGGGGCTACACCTTC. Protein sequence: CASWSQDPGGYTF.

This clone is a singleton in its sample. The chain uses TRBV19 and TRBJ2-5; 8 bases map to TRBD1. This CDR3 contains 13 residues. The V gene end was trimmed by 3 bases and the J gene end by 7 bases; junction bases not matched to a gene: 4. Germline V lookup: CDR1 LNHDA, CDR2 SQIVND (reference sequence). Here the CDR3 reads CASSMTGTGTQYF. CDR3 nucleotides: TGTGCCAGTAGTATGACCGGGACAGGGACCCAGTACTTC.

The genes are TRBV6-5 and TRBJ2-1; D perhaps matches TRBD2 (6 bases). CDR1 is MNHEY, CDR2 SVGAGI, per germline. This CDR3 spans 16 amino acids. V dropped 2 bases and J dropped 8 bases, with 19 bases sitting between them. As DNA, the CDR3 is TGTGCCAGCAGTTACGCCAGCCTAGCGCGAAAGGATGAGCAGTTCTTC. Its translation: CASSYASLARKDEQFF.

The chain recombines TRBV6-6 with TRBJ2-4, with D perhaps TRBD1 (6 bases). The V gene's germline CDR1 is MNHNY and CDR2 SVGAGI (reference sequence). Trimming removed 8 bases at V and 9 bases at J, with 20 bases between. The CDR3 covers 14 residues. The CDR3 loop reads CASRSSEGVRIQYF. CDR3 nucleotides: TGTGCCAGCCGATCTAGTGAGGGGGTTCGCATTCAGTACTTC.

V is TRBV29-1 and J is TRBJ2-7; 7 bases align to TRBD1. Germline V gene sequence: CDR1 SQVTM, CDR2 ANQGSEA. This CDR3 contains 14 residues. J lost 2 bases, V lost 4 bases, and 8 bases had no gene match. CDR3 nucleotides: TGCAGCGTTGGGTTGGGCCAGGGGGCCTACGAGCAGTACTTC. This gives the protein CSVGLGQGAYEQYF.

The chain carries TRBV27 and TRBJ1-5; TRBD1 agrees at 7 bases. The CDR3 is 20 residues long. Germline assignment: CDR1 MNHEY and CDR2 SMNVEV (reference sequence). The V and J ends lost 6 bases and 0 bases, in that order; junction bases with no gene match: 20. CDR3: CASSRWGPGQNQYSNQPQHF. The CDR3 DNA reads TGTGCCAGCAGCCGATGGGGTCCGGGACAGAATCAATATAGCAATCAGCCCCAGCATTTT.

The rearrangement uses TRBV5-4 and TRBJ2-3; D remains ambiguous. V shed 0 bases and J shed 1 base, with 12 bases lying between them. The germline V gene has CDR1 SGHNT and CDR2 YYREEE (reference sequence). This CDR3 contains 16 residues. The CDR3 DNA sequence: TGTGCCAGCAGCTTGGTCGGGTCCCCCGGCACAGATACGCAGTATTTT. It specifies CASSLVGSPGTDTQYF.

A single count supports this clone. The chain employs TRBV18 and TRBJ2-1; 7 positions agree with TRBD1. The CDR3 loop spans 16 amino acids. V lost 3 bases and J lost 3; bases outside the gene matches: 8. CDR1 is KGHSH, CDR2 LQKENI, per germline. The CDR3 protein is CASSPQRDRGYNEQFF. The CDR3 coding sequence is TGTGCCAGCTCACCCCAGAGGGACAGAGGCTACAATGAGCAGTTCTTC.

This chain links TRBV27 with TRBJ2-7, with D possibly TRBD2 on 7 matching bases. Germline V gene lookup returns CDR1 MNHEY and CDR2 SMNVEV (reference sequence). Trimming cost V 5 bases and J 2 bases, with 13 bases left between them. There are 14 residues in the CDR3. Here the CDR3 reads CASSRFGGPYEQYF. In nucleotides, the CDR3 is TGTGCCAGCAGTAGATTCGGGGGGCCCTACGAGCAGTACTTC.

The J gene is TRBJ1-1, the V gene TRBV7-3, with D perhaps matching TRBD1 (5 bases). The CDR3 totals 13 residues. V was shortened by 5 bases and J by 6 bases, with 13 bases between the two germline ends. CDR1 is SGHTA, CDR2 FQGTGA, per germline. CDR3 protein: CASSPLGGSEAFF. Here the CDR3 DNA reads TGTGCCAGCAGCCCACTGGGGGGTTCTGAAGCTTTCTTT.